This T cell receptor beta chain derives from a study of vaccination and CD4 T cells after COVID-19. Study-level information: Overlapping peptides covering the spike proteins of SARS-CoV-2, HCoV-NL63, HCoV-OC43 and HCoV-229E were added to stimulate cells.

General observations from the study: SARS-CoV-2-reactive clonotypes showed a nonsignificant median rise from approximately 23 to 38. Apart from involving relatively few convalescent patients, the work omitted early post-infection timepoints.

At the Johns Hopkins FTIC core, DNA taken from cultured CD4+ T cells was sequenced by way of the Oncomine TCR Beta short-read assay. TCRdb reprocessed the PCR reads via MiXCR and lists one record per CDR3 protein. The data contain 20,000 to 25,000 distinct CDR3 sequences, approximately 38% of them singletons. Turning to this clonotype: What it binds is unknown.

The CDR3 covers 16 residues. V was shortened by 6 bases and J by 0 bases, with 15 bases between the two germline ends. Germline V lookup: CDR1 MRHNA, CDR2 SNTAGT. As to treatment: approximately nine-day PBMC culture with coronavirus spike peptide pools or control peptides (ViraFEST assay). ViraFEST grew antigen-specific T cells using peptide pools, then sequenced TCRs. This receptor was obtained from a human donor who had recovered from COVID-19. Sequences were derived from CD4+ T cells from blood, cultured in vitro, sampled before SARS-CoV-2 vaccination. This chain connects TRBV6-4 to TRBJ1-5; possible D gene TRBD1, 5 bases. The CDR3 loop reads CASRDRGDLSNQPQHF. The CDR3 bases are TGTGCCAGCAGAGATCGGGGGGACCTTAGCAATCAGCCCCAGCATTTT.